These T cell receptor beta chains were read from a single sample in a study of blood T cell repertoires in COVID-19. Sequencing was performed with immunoSEQ multiplex PCR; in TCRdb, only in-frame clones are kept and a portion is missing. The sample holds some 26,000 clones; around nine tenths are singletons and the top ten take about a sixth. The sequenced sample was peripheral blood. The receptors were gathered from a human donor in a cohort sampled during active COVID-19. Each CDR3 is given without its conserved first and last residue. Each record gives: V gene, D gene, J gene, CDR3 protein. A D gene is named only where the DNA matches it firmly.

>TRBV19|NA|TRBJ1-6
ASSMGGVWSPLH
>TRBV18|NA|TRBJ2-7
ASSPTADYEQY
>TRBV27|TRBD1|TRBJ1-2
ASSPQGAIGYT
>TRBV5-5|TRBD1|TRBJ1-2
ASRHTAGQGNYGYT
>TRBV12-3/TRBV12-4|NA|TRBJ2-1
ASSLTGNEQF
>TRBV20-1|TRBD1|TRBJ2-7
SASQRQGAYEQY
>TRBV18|NA|TRBJ2-7
ASSPARGTYEQY
>TRBV6-6|NA|TRBJ2-7
ATPRQGSNEQY
>TRBV19|TRBD1|TRBJ2-1
ASRDGQGGTHEQF
>TRBV29-1|NA|TRBJ2-1
SVEGAGDAEQF
>TRBV4-3|NA|TRBJ1-2
ASSQPAGKGANYGYT
>TRBV7-2|NA|TRBJ2-3
ASSLASRYTDTQY
>TRBV11-2|NA|TRBJ2-7
ASSVQTDSYEQY
>TRBV3-1/TRBV3-2|TRBD1|TRBJ2-5
ASSLTGVQETQY
>TRBV18|NA|TRBJ2-7
ASSPQGGGYEQY
>TRBV6-5|TRBD1|TRBJ2-1
ASSGQGGVVEQF
>TRBV6-2/TRBV6-3|NA|TRBJ1-1
ASSYSEGNTEAF
>TRBV6-5|TRBD2|TRBJ2-1
ASSSWGAGEYNEQF
>TRBV28|NA|TRBJ1-1
ASSPPRARAF
>TRBV3-1/TRBV3-2|NA|TRBJ1-6
ASSQGLSYNSPLH
>TRBV28|TRBD2|TRBJ2-7
ASRPSGAAGGTHEQY
>TRBV10-1|TRBD1|TRBJ2-3
ASSEGGTTSDTQY
>TRBV19|NA|TRBJ1-4
ASNGVSALSEKLF
>TRBV28|TRBD2|TRBJ2-5
ASSPRLAGVETQY
>TRBV5-1|TRBD1|TRBJ2-2
ATKAGQGVVNTGELF
>TRBV9|TRBD2|TRBJ2-3
ASSVSGGPPDTQY
>TRBV5-1|TRBD1|TRBJ2-7
ASSSPPGTGIYEQY
>TRBV10-3|TRBD2|TRBJ2-1
AISAGGAGGPSYNEQF
>TRBV12-5|TRBD1|TRBJ2-5
ASQASGGSETQY
>TRBV20-1|NA|TRBJ2-3
SASSSGTDTQY
>TRBV4-1|NA|TRBJ2-5
ASSQDRETQY
>TRBV7-8|TRBD1|TRBJ2-2
ASSLAADRIDTGELF